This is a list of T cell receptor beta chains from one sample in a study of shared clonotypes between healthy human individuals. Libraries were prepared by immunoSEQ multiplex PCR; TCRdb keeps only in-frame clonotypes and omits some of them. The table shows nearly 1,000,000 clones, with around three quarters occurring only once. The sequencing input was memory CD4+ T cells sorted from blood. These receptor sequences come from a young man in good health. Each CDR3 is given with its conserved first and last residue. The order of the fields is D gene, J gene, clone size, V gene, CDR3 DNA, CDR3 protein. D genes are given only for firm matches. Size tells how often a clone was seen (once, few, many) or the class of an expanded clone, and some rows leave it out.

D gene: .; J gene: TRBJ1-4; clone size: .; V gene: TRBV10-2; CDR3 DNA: TGCGCCAGCAGTGAGTCGGCGAGTTGGGGTGAAAAACTGTTTTTT; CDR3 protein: CASSESASWGEKLFF
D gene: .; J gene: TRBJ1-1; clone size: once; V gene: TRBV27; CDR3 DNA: TGTGCCAGCAGTCCAGGGGTACGGAGCACTGAAGCTTTCTTT; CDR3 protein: CASSPGVRSTEAFF
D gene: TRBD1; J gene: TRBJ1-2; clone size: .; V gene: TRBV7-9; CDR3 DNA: TGTGCCAGCAGCTCCCCAGACAGGGGGGTTGATGGCTACACCTTC; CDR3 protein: CASSSPDRGVDGYTF
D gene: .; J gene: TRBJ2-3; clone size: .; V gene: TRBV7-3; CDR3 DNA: TGTGCCAGCAGCCCCGACGGCCTCCCCGCAGATACGCAGTATTTT; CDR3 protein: CASSPDGLPADTQYF
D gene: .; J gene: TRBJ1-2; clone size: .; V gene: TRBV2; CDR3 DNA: TGTGCCAGCAGTGAAACAGACTATGGCTACACCTTC; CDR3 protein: CASSETDYGYTF
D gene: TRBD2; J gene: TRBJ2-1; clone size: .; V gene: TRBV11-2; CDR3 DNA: TGTGCCAGCAGCGGACCTGGACTAGCGGGCCATGAGCAGTTCTTC; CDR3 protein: CASSGPGLAGHEQFF
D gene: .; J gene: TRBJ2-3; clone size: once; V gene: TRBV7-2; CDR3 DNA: TGTGCCAGCAGCTTGAGGACAGATACGCAGTATTTT; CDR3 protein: CASSLRTDTQYF
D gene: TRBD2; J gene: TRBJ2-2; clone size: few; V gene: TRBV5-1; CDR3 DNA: TGCGCCAGCAGCTTGGGTGGACTAGCCTCCAACACCGGGGAGCTGTTTTTT; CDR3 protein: CASSLGGLASNTGELFF
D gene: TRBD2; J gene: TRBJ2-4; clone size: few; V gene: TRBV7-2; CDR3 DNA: TGTGCCAGCAGCCGGGGGGGACAAAAACGGGCGATTCAGTACTTC; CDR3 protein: CASSRGGQKRAIQYF
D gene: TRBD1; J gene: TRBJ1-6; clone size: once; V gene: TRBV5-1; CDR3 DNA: TGCGCCAGCAGCCCAGGGGGCCGGTCCTATAATTCACCCCTCCACTTT; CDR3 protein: CASSPGGRSYNSPLHF
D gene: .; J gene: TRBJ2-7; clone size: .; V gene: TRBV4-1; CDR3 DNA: TGCGCCAGCAGCCAACCGTCGACAGGAAACTACGAGCAGTACTTC; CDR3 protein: CASSQPSTGNYEQYF
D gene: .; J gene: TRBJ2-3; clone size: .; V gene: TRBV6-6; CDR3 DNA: TGTGCCAGCAACCGAGGAACAGATACGCAGTATTTT; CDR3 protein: CASNRGTDTQYF
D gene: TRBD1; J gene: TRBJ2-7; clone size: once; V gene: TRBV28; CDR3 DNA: TGTGCCAGCAGTTCTCCGGGGACAGCAGCCTACGAGCAGTACTTC; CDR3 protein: CASSSPGTAAYEQYF
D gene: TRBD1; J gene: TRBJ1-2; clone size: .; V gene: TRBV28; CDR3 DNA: TGTGCCAGCAGCGACCGGGACAGCTATGGCTACACCTTC; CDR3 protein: CASSDRDSYGYTF
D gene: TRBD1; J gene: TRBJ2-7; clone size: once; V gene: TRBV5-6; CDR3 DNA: TGTGCCAGCAGTCTGGGACAGGGTTCGGACGAGCAGTACTTC; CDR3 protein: CASSLGQGSDEQYF
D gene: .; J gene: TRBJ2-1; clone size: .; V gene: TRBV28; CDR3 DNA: TGTGCCAGCAAAGGGTGGGGCGAGTGGAATGAGCAGTTCTTC; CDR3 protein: CASKGWGEWNEQFF
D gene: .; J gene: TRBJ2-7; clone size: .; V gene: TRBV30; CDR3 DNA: TGTGCCTGGAGTGTCAGGCCTATAGGCGAGCAGTACTTC; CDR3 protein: CAWSVRPIGEQYF
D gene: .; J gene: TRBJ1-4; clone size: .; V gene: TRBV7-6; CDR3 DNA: TGTGCCAGCAGCTTAGCGAGTGGGCTCGGCAGGACTAATGAAAAACTGTTTTTT; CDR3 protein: CASSLASGLGRTNEKLFF
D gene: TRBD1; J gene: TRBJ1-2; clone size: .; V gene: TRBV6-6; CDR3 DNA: TGTGCCAGCAGGAAGACAGGGGGCTATGGCTACACCTTC; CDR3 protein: CASRKTGGYGYTF
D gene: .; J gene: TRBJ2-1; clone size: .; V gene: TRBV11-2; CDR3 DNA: TGTGCCAGCAGCTTAGGGCTCGACAGGCGCCTCAATGAGCAGTTCTTC; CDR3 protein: CASSLGLDRRLNEQFF
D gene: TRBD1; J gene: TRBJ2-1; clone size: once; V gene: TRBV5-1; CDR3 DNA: TGCGCCAGCAGCTTCCTGGACAGGTATGAGCAGTTCTTC; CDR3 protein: CASSFLDRYEQFF
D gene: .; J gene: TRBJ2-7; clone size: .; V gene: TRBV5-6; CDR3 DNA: TGTGCCAGCAGCTCCTTACCGGGCGAGCAGTACTTC; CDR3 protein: CASSSLPGEQYF
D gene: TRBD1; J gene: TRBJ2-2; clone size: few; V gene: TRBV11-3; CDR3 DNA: TGTGCCAGCAGCTTCTTCTCCGGGACAGGATCTACCGGGGAGCTGTTTTTT; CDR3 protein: CASSFFSGTGSTGELFF
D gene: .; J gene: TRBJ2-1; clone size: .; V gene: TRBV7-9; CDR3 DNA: TGTGCCAGCAGCCCCGGGAGAGGCCTATACAATGAGCAGTTCTTC; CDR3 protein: CASSPGRGLYNEQFF
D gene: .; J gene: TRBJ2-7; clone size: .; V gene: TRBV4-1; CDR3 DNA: TGCGCCAGCAGCCAAGATGAGGCGGCGTGGTCCTACGAGCAGTACTTC; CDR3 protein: CASSQDEAAWSYEQYF
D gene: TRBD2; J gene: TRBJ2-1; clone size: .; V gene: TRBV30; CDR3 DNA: TGTGCCTTGGCCTCGAGCGGGGGGGTCAATGAGCAGTTCTTC; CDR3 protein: CALASSGGVNEQFF
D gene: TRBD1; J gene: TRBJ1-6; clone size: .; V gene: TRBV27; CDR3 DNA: TGTGCCAGCAGTTTAACAACCGGGACAGGGCTCCGGGCACCCCTCCACTTT; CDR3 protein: CASSLTTGTGLRAPLHF
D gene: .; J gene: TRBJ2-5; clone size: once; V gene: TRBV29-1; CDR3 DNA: TGCAGCGTTGGTCGTTCGGGCCAGTACCAAGAGACCCAGTACTTC; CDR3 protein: CSVGRSGQYQETQYF
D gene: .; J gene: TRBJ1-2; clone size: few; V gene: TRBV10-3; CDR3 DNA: TGTGCCATCGAGGGGGGCTATGGCTACACCTTC; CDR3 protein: CAIEGGYGYTF
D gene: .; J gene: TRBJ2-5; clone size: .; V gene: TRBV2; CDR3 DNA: TGTGCCAGCAATATGGGGGAGACCCAGTACTTC; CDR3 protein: CASNMGETQYF
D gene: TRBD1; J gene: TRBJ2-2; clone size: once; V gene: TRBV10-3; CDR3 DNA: TGTGCCATCAGGGGGCCGACAGGGGGACCGAACACCGGGGAGCTGTTTTTT; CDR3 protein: CAIRGPTGGPNTGELFF
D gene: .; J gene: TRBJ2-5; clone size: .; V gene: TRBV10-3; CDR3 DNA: TGTGCCATCAGTGGAGGGTTGGAGACCCAGTACTTC; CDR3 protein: CAISGGLETQYF
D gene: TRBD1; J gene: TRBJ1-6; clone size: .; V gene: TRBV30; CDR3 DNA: TGTGCCTGCACCCAGGGACAGGGGGCCTCACCCCTCCACTTT; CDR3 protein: CACTQGQGASPLHF
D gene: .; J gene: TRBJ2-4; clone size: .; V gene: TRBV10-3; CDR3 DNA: TGTGCCATCACCCCTGAGAACATTCAGTACTTC; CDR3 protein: CAITPENIQYF
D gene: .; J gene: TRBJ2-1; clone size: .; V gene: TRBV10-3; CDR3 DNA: TGTGCCATCAGTGAAGGGGACTTCTCCTACAATGAGCAGTTCTTC; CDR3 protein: CAISEGDFSYNEQFF
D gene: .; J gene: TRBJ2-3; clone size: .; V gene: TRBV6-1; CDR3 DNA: TGTGCCACCCAAAAGCAGGGCGCAGATACGCAGTATTTT; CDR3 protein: CATQKQGADTQYF
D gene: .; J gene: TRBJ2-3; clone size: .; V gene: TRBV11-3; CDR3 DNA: TGTGCCAGCAGCTTAACCGGGGGGCCCCCCACAGATACGCAGTATTTT; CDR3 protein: CASSLTGGPPTDTQYF
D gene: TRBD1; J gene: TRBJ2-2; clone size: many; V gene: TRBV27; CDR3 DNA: TGTGCCAGCAGTTTATCCCGGACAGGGGGCACCGGGGAGCTGTTTTTT; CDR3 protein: CASSLSRTGGTGELFF
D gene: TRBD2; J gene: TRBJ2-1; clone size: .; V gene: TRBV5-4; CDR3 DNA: TGTGCCAGCAGCACAGGACTAGCGGGGGGGTCCCTAGAGCAGTTCTTC; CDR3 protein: CASSTGLAGGSLEQFF
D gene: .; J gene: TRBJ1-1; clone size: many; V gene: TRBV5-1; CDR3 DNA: TGCGCCAGCAGCTTGCGGGAGAACACTGAAGCTTTCTTT; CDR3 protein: CASSLRENTEAFF
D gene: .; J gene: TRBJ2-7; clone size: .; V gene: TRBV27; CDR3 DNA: TGTGCCAGCAGTGCGGCGGGACAAGTCGAGCAGTACTTC; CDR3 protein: CASSAAGQVEQYF
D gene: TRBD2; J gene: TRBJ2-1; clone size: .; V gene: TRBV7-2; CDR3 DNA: TGTGCCAGCAGCTTAAGAGCGGGGGGTCGACTAGCGGGAAACAATGAGCAGTTCTTC; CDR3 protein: CASSLRAGGRLAGNNEQFF
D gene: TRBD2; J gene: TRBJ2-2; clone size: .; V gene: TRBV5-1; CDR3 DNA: TGCGCCAGCAGCTTGGTAAGACTAGCGGGAGCGGAAACCGGGGAGCTGTTTTTT; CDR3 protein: CASSLVRLAGAETGELFF
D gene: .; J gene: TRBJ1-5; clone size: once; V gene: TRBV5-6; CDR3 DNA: TGTGCCAGCAGTTCTCTGGGGGGCGGACAGCCCCAGCATTTT; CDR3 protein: CASSSLGGGQPQHF
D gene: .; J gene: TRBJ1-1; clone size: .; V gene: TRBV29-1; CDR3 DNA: TGCAGCGTTGTGGGCAGGTCGAACACTGAAGCTTTCTTT; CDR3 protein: CSVVGRSNTEAFF
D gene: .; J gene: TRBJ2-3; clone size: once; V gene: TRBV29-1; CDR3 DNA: TGCAGCGCGACGGAGGGGGGCGCAAGGACAGATACGCAGTATTTT; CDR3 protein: CSATEGGARTDTQYF
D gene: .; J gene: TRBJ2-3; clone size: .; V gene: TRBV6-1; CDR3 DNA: TGTGCCAGCAGTGAAGGCAGGGTCGGCACGCAGTATTTT; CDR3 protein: CASSEGRVGTQYF
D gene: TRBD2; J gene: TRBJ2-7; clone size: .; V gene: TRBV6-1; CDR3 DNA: TGTGCCAGCAGTGAGCTAGCGGGGGCCGGGGGATACGAGCAGTACTTC; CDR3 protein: CASSELAGAGGYEQYF
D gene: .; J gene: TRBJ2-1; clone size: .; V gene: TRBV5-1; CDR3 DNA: TGCGCCAGCAGCTCCCCGGACAGCTCCTACAATGAGCAGTTCTTC; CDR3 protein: CASSSPDSSYNEQFF
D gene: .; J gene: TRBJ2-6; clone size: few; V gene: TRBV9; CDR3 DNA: TGTGCCAGCAGCCCAGGGACGCTGAGCTCTGGGGCCAACGTCCTGACTTTC; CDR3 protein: CASSPGTLSSGANVLTF
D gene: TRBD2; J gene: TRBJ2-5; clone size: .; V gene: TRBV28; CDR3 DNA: TGTGCCAGCAGTACACCCCCCTTACTAGCGGCCCAAGAGACCCAGTACTTC; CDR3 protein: CASSTPPLLAAQETQYF
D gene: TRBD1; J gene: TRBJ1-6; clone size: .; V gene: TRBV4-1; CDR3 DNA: TGCGCCAGCAGCCTATACAGGGGGCGGGAAGGAAATTCACCCCTCCACTTT; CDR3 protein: CASSLYRGREGNSPLHF
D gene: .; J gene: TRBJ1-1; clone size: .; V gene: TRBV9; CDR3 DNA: TGTGCCAGCAGCGCAGAGGACCGTTTGAACACTGAAGCTTTCTTT; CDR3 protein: CASSAEDRLNTEAFF
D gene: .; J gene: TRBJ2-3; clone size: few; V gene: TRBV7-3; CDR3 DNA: TGTGCCAGCAGCCCCTCCCTAATAAGCGATACGCAGTATTTT; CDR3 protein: CASSPSLISDTQYF
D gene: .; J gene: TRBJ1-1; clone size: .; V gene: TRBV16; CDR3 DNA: TGTGCCAGCAGCCAATTCTCGGGTTCTGGAAGGGAAGCTTTCTTT; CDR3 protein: CASSQFSGSGREAFF